Following are 26 T cell receptor beta chains from one sample sequenced in a study of cytomegalovirus exposure and HLA in healthy donors. A multiplex PCR was run with 60 Vbeta primers and 13 Jbeta primers. Data came from immunoSEQ multiplex PCR; TCRdb stores just in-frame clones and leaves some out. This table holds about 140,000 clones, about 80% found once. Sequenced input: PBMCs. Every receptor here comes from a woman aged 40 to 50 in good health and CMV-seronegative.

Points on this clone: One end of the junction does not line up with germline, which may come from a read error. This rearrangement joins TRBV7-9 to TRBJ2-1; tentative D call: TRBD2 (5 bases). CDR3 length: 18 amino acids. Germline V lookup: CDR1 SEHNR, CDR2 FQNEAQ (reference sequence). The CDR3 is CSSSPFSIRESSYNEQFF. For the CDR3, the DNA is TGTTCCAGCAGCCCCTTCTCGATTAGGGAGTCCTCCTACAATGAGCAGTTCTTC.

The chain recombines TRBV5-6 with TRBJ1-5; no reliable D call. V lost 4 bases and J lost 2, with 10 bases in between. This CDR3 has 14 residues. Germline V gene lookup returns CDR1 SGHDT and CDR2 YYEEEE. The CDR3 loop is CASSPAAGNQPQHF. CDR3 DNA sequence: TGTGCCAGCAGCCCGGCGGCGGGCAATCAGCCCCAGCATTTT.

Here the CDR3 reads CASSSGVLAGLYEQYF. For the CDR3, the DNA is TGTGCCAGCAGCTCGGGGGTCCTAGCGGGCCTCTACGAGCAGTACTTC. The gene calls are TRBV5-6 and TRBJ2-7; 8 bases are a match to TRBD2. This CDR3 region has 16 residues. CDR1 is SGHDT and CDR2 is YYEEEE in the germline V gene. Trimming cost V 3 bases and J 3 bases; bases outside gene matches: 11.

Worth noting for this clone: Its ends do not fully match the called genes, so a read error is possible. V usage is TRBV7-9 and J usage is TRBJ2-5; no definite D call. The end of the DNA fits TRBJ2-7 better, so the J call may be wrong. CDR1 SEHNR and CDR2 FQNEAQ come from the germline V gene (reference sequence). The CDR3 has 11 residues. This CDR3 is CSSSLSYEQYF. CDR3 nucleotide sequence: TGTTCCAGCAGCCTCTCCTACGAGCAGTACTTC.

The chain recombines TRBV19 with TRBJ2-5; weak D call: TRBD2 (5 bases). The CDR3 consists of 14 residues. The ends were cut back, 1 base at V and 5 bases at J, with 11 bases in the middle. Germline assignment: CDR1 LNHDA and CDR2 SQIVND (reference sequence). The DNA for the CDR3 is TGTGCCAGTAGTATAGGGCGGAGGAGCGAGACCCAGTACTTC. It codes for CASSIGRRSETQYF.

This chain links TRBV2 with TRBJ2-7; possible D gene TRBD2, 6 bases. The V gene lost 11 bases and the J gene lost 0 bases, with 14 bases spanning the gap. Germline assignment: CDR1 SNHLY and CDR2 FYNNEI. The CDR3 sequence is 13 residues long. The CDR3 sequence is CASVGGISYEQYF. The CDR3 bases are TGTGCCTCCGTGGGGGGAATCTCCTACGAGCAGTACTTC.

V usage is TRBV28 and J usage is TRBJ1-5, with 8 nucleotides matching TRBD1. This CDR3 is 15 amino acids long. CDR1 and CDR2 from the germline V gene are MDHEN and SYDVKM. Trimming took 6 bases from V and 2 from J; bases not matched to a gene: 6. The CDR3 here is CASRKTGARNQPQHF. In DNA, the CDR3 is TGTGCCAGCAGGAAGACAGGGGCCCGCAATCAGCCCCAGCATTTT.

The chain employs TRBV6-5 and TRBJ1-5; maybe TRBD1 (5 bases). CDR1 is MNHEY, CDR2 SVGAGI, per germline. Trimming left V 1 base short and J 7 bases short, with 11 bases between. The CDR3 runs to 14 residues. The CDR3 DNA is TGTGCCAGCAGTTACTTACGGGGGGGACAGCCCCAGCATTTT. It specifies CASSYLRGGQPQHF.

The genes are TRBV4-2 and TRBJ2-7; TRBD1 agrees at 8 bases. This CDR3 is built from 18 residues. V gave up 1 base and J gave up 0 bases; unmatched junction bases: 11. Germline CDR1 LGHNA, CDR2 YNFKEQ. In DNA form, the CDR3 reads TGTGCCAGCAGCCAAGCCGGTTCCTCAGGGGGCCGCTCCTACGAGCAGTACTTC. Amino acid sequence: CASSQAGSSGGRSYEQYF.

This clone was picked up a small number of times. The chain couples TRBV6-6 to TRBJ1-6, with D maybe TRBD1 (5 bases). The ends were cut back, 5 bases at V and 4 bases at J, with 6 bases in the middle. The CDR3 extends over 13 amino acids. CDR1 and CDR2 from the germline V gene are MNHNY and SVGAGI (reference sequence). The CDR3 bases are TGTGCCAGCAGTGCAGGGTATAATTCACCCCTCCACTTT. Translation: CASSAGYNSPLHF.

Remarks on this clone: This specimen includes other DNA sequences encoding the same CDR3. This chain uses TRBV27 with TRBJ2-3, with TRBD2 as a possible D gene (6 bases). The V end was cut by 7 bases, the J end by 1 base, with 21 bases between. CDR1 is MNHEY, CDR2 SMNVEV, per germline (reference sequence). The CDR3 consists of 17 residues. The CDR3, as DNA: TGTGCCAGCATTCCTCCGGGACTCGGAGCGGGCACAGATACGCAGTATTTT. Its protein product is CASIPPGLGAGTDTQYF.

The chain has TRBV18 and TRBJ1-1, with D possibly matching TRBD1 (6 bases). The CDR3 is 19 residues long. Trimming cost V 0 bases and J 0 bases, with 20 bases left between them. Germline V gene data show CDR1 as KGHSH and CDR2 as LQKENI. The CDR3 DNA reads as TGTGCCAGCTCACCACCGTACTTGGGACACCAGTGGATGAACACTGAAGCTTTCTTT. Translated: CASSPPYLGHQWMNTEAFF. Full variable domain (remainder filled in from reference TRBV18 and TRBJ1-1): NAGVMQNPRHLVRRRGQEARLRCSPMKGHSHVYWYRQLPEEGLKFMVYLQKENIIDESGMPKERFSAEFPKEGPSILRIQQVVRGDSAAYFCASSPPYLGHQWMNTEAFFGQGTRLTVV.

This clone was recorded a few times. CDR3 DNA sequence: TGCAGCGTTGGACAGGGGGGGAATGAGCAGTTCTTC. Translation gives CSVGQGGNEQFF. This rearrangement joins TRBV29-1 to TRBJ2-1; TRBD1 agrees at 9 bases. CDR3 length: 12 residues. Trimming took 4 bases from V and 7 from J; bases not matched to a gene: 2. Germline values: CDR1 SQVTM, CDR2 ANQGSEA.

V usage is TRBV28 and J usage is TRBJ2-1; the D gene is possibly TRBD2 (6 bases). The CDR3 contains 15 residues. Trimming removed 3 bases at V and 8 bases at J, with 17 bases between. The V gene's germline CDR1 is MDHEN and CDR2 SYDVKM. This chain's CDR3 is CASSFPRETKDEQFF. CDR3 bases: TGTGCCAGCAGTTTCCCTCGGGAGACAAAAGATGAGCAGTTCTTC.

This chain uses TRBV6-6 with TRBJ2-7; the D gene is possibly TRBD1 (6 bases). The ends were cut back, 4 bases at V and 2 bases at J, with 18 bases in the middle. The germline V gene encodes CDR1 MNHNY and CDR2 SVGAGI (reference sequence). The CDR3 is 16 residues long. The CDR3 DNA reads TGTGCCAGCAGTTCCCCGTCCAGGGGCCGGGCCTACGAGCAGTACTTC. Amino acid sequence: CASSSPSRGRAYEQYF.

This clone was detected only a few times. This chain uses TRBV29-1 with TRBJ2-2; D remains unclear. Germline V gene sequence: CDR1 SQVTM, CDR2 ANQGSEA. The V and J ends lost 6 bases and 0 bases respectively, with 11 bases between them. The CDR3 has 14 residues. This chain's CDR3 is CSVNRVTNTGELFF. CDR3 nucleotides: TGCAGCGTCAACAGAGTGACGAACACCGGGGAGCTGTTTTTT.

The chain recombines TRBV28 with TRBJ1-4, with D unclear. This CDR3 spans 13 amino acids. Trimming cost V 3 bases and J 6 bases, with 8 bases left between them. The V gene's germline CDR1 is MDHEN and CDR2 SYDVKM. In DNA, the CDR3 is TGTGCCAGCAGTTTTGGCGGGGATGAAAAACTGTTTTTT. It yields the protein CASSFGGDEKLFF. The full variable domain, rest sourced from reference TRBV28 and TRBJ1-4, is DVKVTQSSRYLVKRTGEKVFLECVQDMDHENMFWYRQDPGLGLRLIYFSYDVKMKEKGDIPEGYSVSREKKERFSLILESASTNQTSMYLCASSFGGDEKLFFGSGTQLSVL.

In nucleotides, the CDR3 is TGTGCCAGCAGCCACACCGGGGAGAACACTGAAGCTTTCTTT. Translation gives CASSHTGENTEAFF. The chain uses TRBV9 and TRBJ1-1; D gene unclear. The CDR3 totals 14 residues. The germline gives CDR1 SGDLS, CDR2 YYNGEE. Trimming stripped 4 bases from V and 1 base from J, with 11 bases between.

The chain employs TRBV9 and TRBJ2-7, with 10 bases that match TRBD2. The CDR3 contains 17 residues. V shed 2 bases, J shed 7 bases, and the junction held 15 bases outside the gene matches. The germline gives CDR1 SGDLS, CDR2 YYNGEE. The CDR3 DNA reads as TGTGCCAGCAGCGTGTCCAGCGGGAGGGCCCACCTTGGGGAGCAGTACTTC. Amino acids: CASSVSSGRAHLGEQYF.

The sample holds one count of this clone. The chain recombines TRBV10-1 with TRBJ2-2; D unresolved. The CDR3 sequence is 14 residues long. Trimming shortened V by 4 bases and J by 1 base, and 7 bases separated the two germline ends. Looked up from germline, CDR1 is WNHNN and CDR2 is SYGVQD (reference sequence). The CDR3: CASSAPGNTGELFF. CDR3 bases: TGCGCCAGCAGTGCGCCCGGGAACACCGGGGAGCTGTTTTTT.

The genes are TRBV5-1 and TRBJ2-5; TRBD2 aligns across 13 bases. The germline V gene has CDR1 SGHRS and CDR2 YFSETQ. The CDR3 has 17 residues. V was pared by 0 bases and J by 0 bases, with 2 bases of the junction left unmatched. The chain's CDR3 is CASSLGTSGSHQETQYF. As DNA, the CDR3 is TGCGCCAGCAGCTTGGGGACTAGCGGGAGCCACCAAGAGACCCAGTACTTC. The whole variable domain, filled in from reference TRBV5-1 and TRBJ2-5, reads KAGVTQTPRYLIKTRGQQVTLSCSPISGHRSVSWYQQTPGQGLQFLFEYFSETQRNKGNFPGRFSGRQFSNSRSEMNVSTLELGDSALYLCASSLGTSGSHQETQYFGPGTRLLVL.

The chain is built from TRBV28 and TRBJ1-2; D is unclear. Germline assignment: CDR1 MDHEN and CDR2 SYDVKM. Between the trimmed V and J ends, which lost 3 bases and 6 bases, there was a span of 11 bases. This CDR3 is built from 13 residues. This chain's CDR3 is CASSLSWENGYTF. The DNA for the CDR3 is TGTGCCAGCAGTTTGAGCTGGGAGAATGGCTACACCTTC.

V usage is TRBV15 and J usage is TRBJ2-7; the D is unclear. CDR3 length: 14 residues. CDR1 LNHNV and CDR2 YYDKDF come from the germline V gene (reference sequence). V shed 0 bases and J shed 1 base, with 7 bases lying between them. CDR3: CATSRERASYEQYF. The CDR3, as DNA: TGTGCCACCAGCAGAGAGCGAGCTTCCTACGAGCAGTACTTC.

This chain links TRBV6-5 with TRBJ1-1; D is unresolved. Germline CDR1 and CDR2: MNHEY and SVGAGI. V lost 9 bases to trimming and J lost 3 bases, with 17 bases between them. The length of the CDR3 is 14 residues. This CDR3 reads CASNKGVGDTEAFF. The CDR3 DNA reads TGTGCCAGTAATAAGGGCGTGGGAGACACTGAAGCTTTCTTT.

The genes are TRBV5-1 and TRBJ2-3; 14 nucleotides line up with TRBD2. The CDR3 runs 17 residues. Trimming cost V 4 bases and J 1 base; bases outside gene matches: 5. The germline gives CDR1 SGHRS, CDR2 YFSETQ. CDR3 amino acids: CASSRAGLAGGTDTQYF. The CDR3 DNA is TGCGCCAGCAGCAGAGCGGGACTAGCGGGAGGCACAGATACGCAGTATTTT.

The chain combines TRBV9 with TRBJ1-1, with a tentative D call TRBD1 (6 bases). The CDR3 has 17 residues. Per germline, CDR1 SGDLS and CDR2 YYNGEE. The germline V and J ends were trimmed by 4 bases and 1 base, with 20 bases remaining between them. The DNA for the CDR3 is TGTGCCAGCAGCCCGGGGCCGTACCCAGGGGCGAACACTGAAGCTTTCTTT. Translating it yields CASSPGPYPGANTEAFF.